Listed here are 7 T cell receptor beta chains from one sample, sequenced in a study of CD8 T cells in Susac syndrome. With random hexamers, reverse transcription was performed on about 0.45 to 1 ug of RNA. TCRdb reanalysed the immunoSEQ multiplex PCR reads using MiXCR and keeps one entry per CDR3 protein. Of approximately 110,000 distinct CDR3 sequences detected, 85% to 95% appear once; the ten largest clones hold around 0.3%. Sequenced: CD8+ T cells from PBMCs. The receptors shown here come from a human donor with multiple sclerosis.

This chain links TRBV6-5 with TRBJ2-1; maybe TRBD2 (5 bases). Germline V gene lookup returns CDR1 MNHEY and CDR2 SVGAGI. CDR3 size: 12 residues. The V and J ends lost 3 bases and 11 bases respectively, with 11 bases between them. CDR3 DNA: TGTGCCAGCAGTTATGCTTCCGGGAAGCAGTTCTTC. It encodes CASSYASGKQFF.

The rearrangement joins TRBV9 to TRBJ2-5, with 14 positions matching TRBD2. CDR1 and CDR2 (germline): SGDLS, YYNGEE. With 3 bases clipped from V and 5 bases from J, the junction kept 9 bases outside the gene matches. This CDR3 has 17 amino acids. For the CDR3, the DNA is TGTGCCAGCAGCGGGACTAGCGGGGGGTCGCGTGGGGAGACCCAGTACTTC. Its translation: CASSGTSGGSRGETQYF.

This clonotype has a handful of counts. This CDR3 reads CASSQGRYEQYF. DNA of the CDR3: TGTGCCAGCAGCCAAGGACGGTACGAGCAGTACTTC. This rearrangement joins TRBV14 to TRBJ2-7; D not certain. This CDR3 is 12 amino acids long. V lost 1 base, J lost 4 bases, and 5 bases lay in between. Germline assignment: CDR1 SGHDN and CDR2 FVKESK.

The chain has TRBV9 and TRBJ2-1; 13 bases align to TRBD2. With V trimmed by 4 bases and J by 6 bases, 10 bases remained unmatched. Germline-derived CDR1 and CDR2 are SGDLS and YYNGEE. The CDR3 is 17 residues long. The CDR3: CASSLRSLAGGFNEQFF. The CDR3 DNA is TGTGCCAGCAGCCTCAGATCACTAGCGGGAGGGTTCAATGAGCAGTTCTTC. The whole variable domain, remainder taken from reference TRBV9 and TRBJ2-1, is DSGVTQTPKHLITATGQRVTLRCSPRSGDLSVYWYQQSLDQGLQFLIQYYNGEERAKGNILERFSAQQFPDLHSELNLSSLELGDSALYFCASSLRSLAGGFNEQFFGPGTRLTVL.

This chain links TRBV20-1 with TRBJ1-5; TRBD1 matches 9 bases. CDR1 is DFQATT and CDR2 is SNEGSKA in the germline V gene (reference sequence). The CDR3 extends over 17 amino acids. J gave up 0 bases and V 2 bases, and 8 bases lay outside the gene matches. The chain's CDR3 is CSARKDRGTYSNQPQHF. In DNA form, the CDR3 reads TGCAGTGCTAGAAAGGACAGGGGAACCTATAGCAATCAGCCCCAGCATTTT.

V usage is TRBV5-4 and J usage is TRBJ2-1, with 7 bases lining up with TRBD1. After removal of 4 bases from V and 0 bases from J, the junction contained 10 bases not matched to a gene. This CDR3 is built from 17 residues. The germline V gene has CDR1 SGHNT and CDR2 YYREEE (reference sequence). The CDR3 DNA reads TGTGCCAGCAGCCCCGGGACAGCTCTTTACTCCTACAATGAGCAGTTCTTC. Amino acid sequence: CASSPGTALYSYNEQFF.

The chain joins TRBV5-6 to TRBJ2-1; possible D gene TRBD2, 7 bases. Germline V CDR1 and CDR2: SGHDT, YYEEEE. Deletions cut 5 bases from V and 12 bases from J, with 15 bases between. CDR3 size: 12 residues. The DNA for the CDR3 is TGTGCCAGCAGTCCGGGGGGCGGGGTGCAGTTCTTC. Its translation is CASSPGGGVQFF.